In its sample, the clone carrying this T cell receptor (beta chain) was seen a few times. This sample was taken from a study of patients and donors after allogeneic stem cell transplantation. TCRdb processed the RT-PCR reads anew with MiXCR; each CDR3 protein has one entry. The sample has approximately 38,000 distinct CDR3 sequences, 25% to 40% seen once. CDR3 length equals 15 residues. V was pared by 4 bases and J by 4 bases, with 16 bases between. Germline assignment: CDR1 KGHSH and CDR2 LQKENI. V is TRBV18 and J is TRBJ1-2; unclear D gene. The clonotype comes from a human donor who was either an allogeneic HSCT recipient or a stem cell or donor lymphocyte infusion donor (not recorded which). It is not recorded whose cells these are; they may come from a transplant donor. Specimen: blood, either unsorted or a sorted T cell fraction (not recorded which). The CDR3 protein is CASSLTEQNPYGYTF. The CDR3 DNA sequence: TGTGCCAGCTCACTCACCGAACAGAACCCCTATGGCTACACCTTC. Filled out from reference TRBV18 and TRBJ1-2, the complete variable domain reads NAGVMQNPRHLVRRRGQEARLRCSPMKGHSHVYWYRQLPEEGLKFMVYLQKENIIDESGMPKERFSAEFPKEGPSILRIQQVVRGDSAAYFCASSLTEQNPYGYTFGSGTRLTVV.